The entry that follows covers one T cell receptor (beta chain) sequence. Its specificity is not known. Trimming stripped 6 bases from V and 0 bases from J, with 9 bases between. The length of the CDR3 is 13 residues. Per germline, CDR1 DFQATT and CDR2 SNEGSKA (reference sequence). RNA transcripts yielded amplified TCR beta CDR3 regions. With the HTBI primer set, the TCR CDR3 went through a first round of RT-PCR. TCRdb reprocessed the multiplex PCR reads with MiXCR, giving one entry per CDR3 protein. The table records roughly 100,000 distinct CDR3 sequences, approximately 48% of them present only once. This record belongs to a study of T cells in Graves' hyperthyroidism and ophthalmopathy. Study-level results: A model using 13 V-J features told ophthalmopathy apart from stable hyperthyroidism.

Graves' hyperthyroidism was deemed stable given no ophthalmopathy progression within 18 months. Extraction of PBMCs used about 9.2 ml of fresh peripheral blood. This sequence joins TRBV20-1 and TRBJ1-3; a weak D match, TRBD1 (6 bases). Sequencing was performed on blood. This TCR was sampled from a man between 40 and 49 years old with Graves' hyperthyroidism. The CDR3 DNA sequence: TGCAGTGCAGGGGGGAGCTCTGGAAACACCATATATTTT. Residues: CSAGGSSGNTIYF.